This TCR beta chain was sequenced during a study of blood T cell repertoires in COVID-19. Looking at the study overall: T cells, B-cell-depleted T cells, or PBMCs provided the cDNA or gDNA that served as material.

Some clones are missing from TCRdb's copy, which holds only in-frame ones; the method was immunoSEQ multiplex PCR. The sample has about 130,000 clones, around 86% seen once. Sequencing was done on a sample of peripheral blood. The clonotype was recovered from a man aged 60-69 years with acute or convalescent COVID-19.

The CDR3 region has the DNA TGTGCCAGCAGTCTGACTAGCGGCACCTACAATGAGCAGTTCTTC. It specifies CASSLTSGTYNEQFF. The chain joins TRBV6-5 to TRBJ2-1, with 9 bases lining up with TRBD2. J was trimmed by 2 bases and V by 5 bases; bases with no gene match: 4. The germline CDR1 and CDR2 sequences are MNHEY and SVGAGI. This CDR3 contains 15 residues.